This T cell receptor (beta chain) was captured in a study of glioma-infiltrating T cells. Germline V gene lookup returns CDR1 MGHRA and CDR2 YSYEKL. V lost 4 bases and J lost 0; bases outside the gene matches: 3. The CDR3 extends over 15 amino acids. The iRepertoire nested amplicon-rescue multiplex PCR amplified TCR alpha and beta CDR3s from RNA. TCRdb reprocessed the multiplex PCR reads with MiXCR, giving one entry per CDR3 protein. The sample carries over 140,000 distinct CDR3 sequences, around 42% recorded once. The sequenced sample consisted of glioma tissue, nonneoplastic brain tissue, or PBMCs (not recorded which). The TCR comes from a human donor with low-grade glioma or glioblastoma, undergoing nonglioma brain surgery, or in good health (not recorded which). The gene calls are TRBV4-1 and TRBJ2-3; TRBD2 agrees at 8 bases. This CDR3 reads CASSLAGTSTDTQYF. CDR3 DNA: TGCGCCAGCAGCCTAGCGGGGACGAGCACAGATACGCAGTATTTT.